This T cell receptor beta chain derives from a study of blood T cell repertoires in COVID-19. CDR1 and CDR2 from the germline V gene are SGHTA and FQGTGA. V gave up 2 bases and J gave up 8 bases, with 10 bases separating them. The CDR3 loop spans 14 amino acids. The repertoire was sequenced with immunoSEQ multiplex PCR; TCRdb's copy has only in-frame clones and lacks some. The sample contains approximately 380,000 clones, 80% to 95% of which appear only once. The specimen sequenced was PBMCs or T cells enriched from blood (not recorded which). The origin of this receptor is a woman in her thirties or forties who had been exposed to COVID-19. J is TRBJ1-6 and V is TRBV7-3, with D uncertain. CDR3 DNA sequence: TGTGCCAGCAGCTTAGGGCTTTTGGATTCACCCCTCCACTTT. Protein sequence: CASSLGLLDSPLHF.